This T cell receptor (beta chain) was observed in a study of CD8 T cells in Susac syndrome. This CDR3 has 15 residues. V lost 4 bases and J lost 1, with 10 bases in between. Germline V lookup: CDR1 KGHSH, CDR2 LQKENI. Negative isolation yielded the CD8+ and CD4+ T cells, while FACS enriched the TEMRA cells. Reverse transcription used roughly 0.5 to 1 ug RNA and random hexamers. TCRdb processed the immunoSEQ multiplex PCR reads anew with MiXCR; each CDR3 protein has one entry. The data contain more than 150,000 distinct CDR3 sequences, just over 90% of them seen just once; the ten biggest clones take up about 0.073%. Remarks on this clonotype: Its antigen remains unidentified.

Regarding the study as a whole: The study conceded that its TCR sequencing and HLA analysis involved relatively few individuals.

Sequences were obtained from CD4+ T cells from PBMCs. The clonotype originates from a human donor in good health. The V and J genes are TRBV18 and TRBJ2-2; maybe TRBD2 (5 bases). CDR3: CASSRARGNTGELFF. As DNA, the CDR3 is TGTGCCAGCTCACGAGCTCGGGGGAACACCGGGGAGCTGTTTTTT.